Listed here are 15 T cell receptor beta chains from one sample, sequenced in a study of molecular identifiers for immune sequencing clone quantification. TCRdb ran MiXCR on the PCR reads and lists one entry per CDR3 protein. This sample yields about 320,000 distinct CDR3 sequences, of which roughly 23% are seen a single time; approximately 0.83% belongs to the top ten. The source material was naive CD8+ T cells from blood, with Jurkat cell RNA spiked in. Noted subset: FACS-sorted CD8+CD4-CCR7+CD45RA+ naive T cells. The receptors were sampled from a human donor in good health. Some libraries in this study had Jurkat cell RNA spiked in.

In its sample, this clonotype was seen many times. This rearrangement joins TRBV7-9 to TRBJ2-3; perhaps TRBD1 as D (5 bases). The CDR3 runs to 14 residues. V dropped 5 bases and J dropped 2 bases, with 11 bases sitting between them. CDR1 is SEHNR, CDR2 FQNEAQ, per germline (reference sequence). The CDR3 DNA reads as TGTGCCAGCAGCCGAATAGGGGACACAGATACGCAGTATTTT. Translation: CASSRIGDTDTQYF.

The gene calls are TRBV20-1 and TRBJ2-3, with 10 bases lining up with TRBD2. With 6 bases clipped from V and 0 bases from J, the junction kept 15 bases outside the gene matches. The CDR3 loop spans 18 amino acids. Germline CDR1 and CDR2: DFQATT and SNEGSKA (reference sequence). In DNA, the CDR3 is TGCAGTGCCAGGGGGCTAGCGGGAGTGTTTCTGAGCACAGATACGCAGTATTTT. Protein sequence: CSARGLAGVFLSTDTQYF.

J is TRBJ2-7 and V is TRBV27; 7 bases align to TRBD2. Germline V gene data show CDR1 as MNHEY and CDR2 as SMNVEV (reference sequence). CDR3 length: 13 amino acids. With V trimmed by 11 bases and J by 2 bases, 9 bases remained unmatched. CDR3 sequence (DNA): TGTGCCGGCACTCGGGGGGACCCCTACGAGCAGTACTTC. Translated: CAGTRGDPYEQYF.

To note about this clonotype: This may come from a read error, since a much larger clone is one base off. The V and J genes are TRBV7-9 and TRBJ2-7, with 13 bases identical to TRBD2. Germline CDR1 and CDR2: SEHNR and FQNEAQ (reference sequence). Trimming at V came to 5 bases and at J to 6 bases, leaving 4 bases not matched to a gene. The CDR3 spans 14 residues. CDR3 protein: CASSPRLAGGEQYF. The DNA for the CDR3 is TGTGCCAGCAGCCCCAGACTAGCGGGAGGCGAGCAGTACTTC.

In the case of this clonotype: A read error may be the cause here, since a much bigger clone is one base away. The CDR3 sequence is CASSGGTEGGEQYF. In nucleotides, the CDR3 is TGTGCCAGCAGCGGGGGGACGGAGGGCGGCGAGCAGTACTTC. This sequence joins TRBV12-3 or TRBV12-4 and TRBJ2-7; TRBD2 matches at 7 bases. V gave up 6 bases and J gave up 6 bases; unmatched junction bases: 11. This CDR3 contains 14 residues.

This clonotype was detected many times. The chain links TRBV11-2 to TRBJ2-1; 7 bases map to TRBD2. The V gene end was trimmed by 4 bases and the J gene end by 6 bases; junction bases not matched to a gene: 9. The CDR3 sequence is 15 residues long. Germline values: CDR1 SGHAT, CDR2 FQNNGV. The CDR3 DNA sequence: TGTGCCAGCAGCTCGATTAGCGGGCCTGCCAATGAGCAGTTCTTC. Translation gives CASSSISGPANEQFF.

Note on this clonotype: This may arise from a read error, as a much more abundant clone is one base away. This rearrangement joins TRBV5-3 to TRBJ2-7; D call uncertain. TRBV5-3 is an ORF, with its function uncertain. This CDR3 contains 13 residues. This CDR3 reads CASSLSAGVEQYF. CDR3 in DNA: TGTGCCAGCAGCTTGTCTGCAGGAGTCGAGCAGTACTTC.

As concerns this clonotype: A single base separates this from a much larger clone, so it may be a read error. The J gene is TRBJ1-5, the V gene TRBV28, with a tentative D call TRBD1 (5 bases). The V and J ends lost 6 bases and 2 bases respectively, with 8 bases between them. This CDR3 is 13 amino acids long. The germline V gene has CDR1 MDHEN and CDR2 SYDVKM. The CDR3 sequence: CASSSRGNQPQHF. The CDR3 DNA is TGTGCCAGCAGCAGCAGGGGCAATCAGCCCCAGCATTTT.

This clonotype was counted between two and nine times. The chain joins TRBV3-1 to TRBJ1-2; perhaps TRBD1 as D (6 bases). The V and J ends lost 3 bases and 0 bases respectively, with 17 bases between them. The CDR3 length is 17 residues. Germline-derived CDR1 and CDR2 are LGHDT and YNNKEL (reference sequence). CDR3 sequence (DNA): TGTGCCAGCAGCCAGAACCCGTTCAGGACAGCTAACTATGGCTACACCTTC. It yields the protein CASSQNPFRTANYGYTF.

There are many counts of this clonotype. The chain's CDR3 is CASGLVAGSSYEQYF. The CDR3 DNA reads TGTGCCAGCGGACTGGTAGCCGGGAGCTCCTACGAGCAGTACTTC. This sequence joins TRBV7-9 and TRBJ2-7; possible D gene TRBD2, 6 bases. V lost 8 bases and J 0 bases, leaving 17 bases between the germline ends. The CDR3 totals 15 residues. Germline CDR1 SEHNR, CDR2 FQNEAQ (reference sequence).

A remark on this clonotype: A read error may be the cause here, since a much bigger clone is one base away. The chain has TRBV4-1 and TRBJ2-5; 7 bases align to TRBD1. This CDR3 is 15 amino acids long. Looked up from germline, CDR1 is MGHRA and CDR2 is YSYEKL. Unmatched junction bases numbered 5, after V lost 2 bases and J lost 2 bases. The chain's CDR3 is CASSQNRQGQETQYF. In nucleotides, the CDR3 is TGCGCCAGCAGCCAAAATAGACAGGGACAAGAGACCCAGTACTTC.

This clonotype has ten or more counts. The chain joins TRBV5-8 to TRBJ2-2; 8 bases are shared with TRBD1. Trimming at V came to 3 bases and at J to 6 bases, leaving 10 bases not matched to a gene. Germline V CDR1 and CDR2: SGHTS, YDEGEE. The CDR3 totals 16 residues. The CDR3 loop is CASSSQPGGSAGELFF. CDR3 in DNA: TGTGCCAGCAGCTCGCAACCAGGGGGCTCGGCCGGGGAGCTGTTTTTT.

This clonotype was seen at least ten times. This chain joins TRBV4-2 and TRBJ2-1, with TRBD2 matching 9 bases. The CDR3 loop spans 16 amino acids. Looked up from germline, CDR1 is LGHNA and CDR2 is YNFKEQ. The J segment lost 3 bases and the V segment lost 4 bases, leaving 7 bases of the junction unmatched. In DNA, the CDR3 is TGTGCCAGCAGCCTTGACCTAGCGGGGAACTACAATGAGCAGTTCTTC. Protein: CASSLDLAGNYNEQFF.

This clonotype was recorded at least ten times. The chain joins TRBV7-8 to TRBJ2-1; TRBD2 matches at 11 bases. Trimming took 1 base from V and 7 from J; bases not matched to a gene: 6. Germline V gene data show CDR1 as SGHVS and CDR2 as FQNEAQ. This CDR3 has 16 amino acids. CDR3 protein: CASSLVLLAGANEQFF. Written as DNA, the CDR3 is TGTGCCAGCAGCTTAGTGTTACTAGCGGGGGCTAATGAGCAGTTCTTC. Using reference TRBV7-8 and TRBJ2-1 for the parts outside the CDR3, the full variable domain is GAGVSQSPRYKVAKRGQDVALRCDPISGHVSLFWYQQALGQGPEFLTYFQNEAQLDKSGLPSDRFFAERPEGSVSTLKIQRTQQEDSAVYLCASSLVLLAGANEQFFGPGTRLTVL.

This clonotype turned up a few times. This CDR3 reads CASSQGAGKDEQYF. As DNA, the CDR3 is TGCGCCAGCAGCCAGGGGGCAGGGAAAGACGAGCAGTACTTC. The chain joins TRBV4-3 to TRBJ2-7; a weak D match, TRBD1 (6 bases). The germline CDR1 and CDR2 sequences are LGHNA and YSLEER. The germline V and J ends were trimmed by 3 bases and 5 bases, with 14 bases remaining between them. CDR3 size: 14 residues.